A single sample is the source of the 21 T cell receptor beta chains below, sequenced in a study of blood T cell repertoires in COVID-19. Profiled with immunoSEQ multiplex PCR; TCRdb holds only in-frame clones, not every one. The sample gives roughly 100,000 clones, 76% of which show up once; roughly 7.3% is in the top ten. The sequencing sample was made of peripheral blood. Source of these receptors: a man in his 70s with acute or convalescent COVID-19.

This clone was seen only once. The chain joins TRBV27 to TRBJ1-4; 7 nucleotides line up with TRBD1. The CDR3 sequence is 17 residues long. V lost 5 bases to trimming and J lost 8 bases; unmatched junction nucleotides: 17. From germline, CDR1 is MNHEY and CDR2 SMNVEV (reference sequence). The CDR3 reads CASSPLTAYRGREKLFF. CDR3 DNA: TGTGCCAGCAGTCCCCTCACCGCGTACAGGGGAAGGGAAAAACTGTTTTTT.

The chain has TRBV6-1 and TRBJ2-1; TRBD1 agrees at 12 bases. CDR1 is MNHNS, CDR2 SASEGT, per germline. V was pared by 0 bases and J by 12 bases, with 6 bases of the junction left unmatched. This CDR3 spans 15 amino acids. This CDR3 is CASSEAGTGGLGQFF. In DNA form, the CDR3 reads TGTGCCAGCAGTGAAGCCGGGACAGGGGGCCTGGGGCAGTTCTTC.

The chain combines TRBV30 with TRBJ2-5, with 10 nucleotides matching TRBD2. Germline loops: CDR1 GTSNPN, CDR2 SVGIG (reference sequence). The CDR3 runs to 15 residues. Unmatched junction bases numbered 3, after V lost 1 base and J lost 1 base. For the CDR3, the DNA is TGTGCCTGGAGTGGGGGACTAGCGAGCCAAGAGACCCAGTACTTC. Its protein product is CAWSGGLASQETQYF.

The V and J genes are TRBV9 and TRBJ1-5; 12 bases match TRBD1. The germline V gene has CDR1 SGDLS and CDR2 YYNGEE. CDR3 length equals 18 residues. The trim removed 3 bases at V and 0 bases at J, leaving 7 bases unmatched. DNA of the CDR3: TGTGCCAGCAGCGAGGGGACAGGGGGCCTTTATAGCAATCAGCCCCAGCATTTT. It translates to CASSEGTGGLYSNQPQHF.

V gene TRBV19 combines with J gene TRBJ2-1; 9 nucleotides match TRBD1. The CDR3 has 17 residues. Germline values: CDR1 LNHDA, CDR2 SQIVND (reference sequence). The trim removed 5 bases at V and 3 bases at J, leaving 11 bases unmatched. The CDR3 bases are TGTGCCAGTAGTTACTATACGGGACAGGGAAACTACAATGAGCAGTTCTTC. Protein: CASSYYTGQGNYNEQFF.

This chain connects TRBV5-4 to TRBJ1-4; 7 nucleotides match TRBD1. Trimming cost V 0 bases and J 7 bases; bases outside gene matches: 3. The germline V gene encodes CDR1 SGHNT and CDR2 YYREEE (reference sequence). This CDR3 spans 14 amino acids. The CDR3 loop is CASSLGQGVEKLFF. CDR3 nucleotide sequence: TGTGCCAGCAGCTTGGGACAGGGCGTTGAAAAACTGTTTTTT. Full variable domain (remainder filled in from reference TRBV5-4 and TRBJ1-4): ETGVTQSPTHLIKTRGQQVTLRCSSQSGHNTVSWYQQALGQGPQFIFQYYREEENGRGNFPPRFSGLQFPNYSSELNVNALELDDSALYLCASSLGQGVEKLFFGSGTQLSVL.

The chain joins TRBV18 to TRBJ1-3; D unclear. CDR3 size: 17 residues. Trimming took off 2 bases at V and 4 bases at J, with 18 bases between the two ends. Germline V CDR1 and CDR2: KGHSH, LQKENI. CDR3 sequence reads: CASSPSVASTRGNTIYF. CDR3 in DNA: TGTGCCAGCTCACCATCGGTTGCAAGTACCCGCGGAAACACCATATATTTT.

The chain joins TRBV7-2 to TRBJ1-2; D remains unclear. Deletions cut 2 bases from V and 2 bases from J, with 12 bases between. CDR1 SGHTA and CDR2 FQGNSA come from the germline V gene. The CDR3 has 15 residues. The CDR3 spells CASSLSITVNYGYTF. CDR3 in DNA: TGTGCCAGCAGCTTAAGCATCACAGTCAACTATGGCTACACCTTC.

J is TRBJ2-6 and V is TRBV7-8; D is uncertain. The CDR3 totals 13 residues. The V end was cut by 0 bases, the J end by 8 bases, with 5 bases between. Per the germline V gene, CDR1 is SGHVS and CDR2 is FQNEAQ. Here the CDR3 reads CASSLASSNVLTF. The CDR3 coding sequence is TGTGCCAGCAGCTTAGCGTCATCCAACGTCCTGACTTTC.

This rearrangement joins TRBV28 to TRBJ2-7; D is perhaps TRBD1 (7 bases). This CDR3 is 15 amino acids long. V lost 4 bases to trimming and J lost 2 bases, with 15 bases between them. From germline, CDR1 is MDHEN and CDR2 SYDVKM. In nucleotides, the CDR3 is TGTGCCAGCAGTTGGGCGGGGCAGGGGGCCTACGAGCAGTACTTC. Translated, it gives CASSWAGQGAYEQYF.

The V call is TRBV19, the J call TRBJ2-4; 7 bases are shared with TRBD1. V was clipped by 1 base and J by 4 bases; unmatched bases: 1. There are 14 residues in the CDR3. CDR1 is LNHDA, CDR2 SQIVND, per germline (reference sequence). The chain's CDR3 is CASSIVTGKNIQYF. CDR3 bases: TGTGCCAGTAGTATAGTGACAGGGAAAAACATTCAGTACTTC.

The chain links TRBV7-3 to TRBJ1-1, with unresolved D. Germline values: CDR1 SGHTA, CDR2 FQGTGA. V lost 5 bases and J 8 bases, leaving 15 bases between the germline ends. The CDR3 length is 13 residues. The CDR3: CASSTREGSEAFF. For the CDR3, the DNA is TGTGCCAGCAGCACGAGGGAGGGCTCGGAAGCTTTCTTT. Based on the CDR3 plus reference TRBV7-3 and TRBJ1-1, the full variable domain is GAGVSQTPSNKVTEKGKYVELRCDPISGHTALYWYRQSLGQGPEFLIYFQGTGAADDSGLPNDRFFAVRPEGSVSTLKIQRTERGDSAVYLCASSTREGSEAFFGQGTRLTVV.

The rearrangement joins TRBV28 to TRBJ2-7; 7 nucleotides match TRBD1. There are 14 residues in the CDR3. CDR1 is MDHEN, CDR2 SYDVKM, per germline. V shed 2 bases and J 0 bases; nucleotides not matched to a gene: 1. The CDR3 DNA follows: TGTGCCAGCAGTTTAGGGACAGTCTCCTACGAGCAGTACTTC. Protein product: CASSLGTVSYEQYF.

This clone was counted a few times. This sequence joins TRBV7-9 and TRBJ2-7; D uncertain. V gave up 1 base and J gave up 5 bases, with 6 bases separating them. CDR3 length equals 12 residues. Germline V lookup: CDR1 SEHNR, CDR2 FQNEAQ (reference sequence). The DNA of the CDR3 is TGTGCCAGCAGCTTAGTGGGCAACGAGCAGTACTTC. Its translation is CASSLVGNEQYF.

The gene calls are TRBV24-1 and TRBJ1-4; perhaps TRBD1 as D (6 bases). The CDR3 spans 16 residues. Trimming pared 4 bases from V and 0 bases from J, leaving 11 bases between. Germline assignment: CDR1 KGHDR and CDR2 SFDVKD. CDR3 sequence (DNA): TGTGCCACCAGTGACTATACAGGGTCAACTAATGAAAAACTGTTTTTT. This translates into CATSDYTGSTNEKLFF.

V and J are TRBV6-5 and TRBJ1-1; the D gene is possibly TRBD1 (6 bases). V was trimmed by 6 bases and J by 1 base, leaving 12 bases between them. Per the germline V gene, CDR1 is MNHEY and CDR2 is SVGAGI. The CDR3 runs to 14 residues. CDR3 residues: CASSLPGQNTEAFF. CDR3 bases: TGTGCCAGCAGCCTCCCGGGACAGAACACTGAAGCTTTCTTT.

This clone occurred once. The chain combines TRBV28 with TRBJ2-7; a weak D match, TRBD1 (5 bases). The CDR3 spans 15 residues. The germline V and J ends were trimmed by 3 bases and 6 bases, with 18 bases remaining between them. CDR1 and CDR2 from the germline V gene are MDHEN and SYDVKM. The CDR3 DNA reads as TGTGCCAGCAGTTTTGTCCGGCAGGGTCCGGGCGAGCAGTACTTC. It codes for CASSFVRQGPGEQYF.

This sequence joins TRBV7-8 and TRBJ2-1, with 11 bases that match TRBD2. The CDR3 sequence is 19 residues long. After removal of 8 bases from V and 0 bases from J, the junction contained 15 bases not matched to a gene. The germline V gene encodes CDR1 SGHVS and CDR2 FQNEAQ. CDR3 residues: CASPLSETSGVSSYNEQFF. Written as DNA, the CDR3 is TGTGCCAGCCCCCTTAGCGAGACTAGCGGGGTTAGCTCCTACAATGAGCAGTTCTTC.

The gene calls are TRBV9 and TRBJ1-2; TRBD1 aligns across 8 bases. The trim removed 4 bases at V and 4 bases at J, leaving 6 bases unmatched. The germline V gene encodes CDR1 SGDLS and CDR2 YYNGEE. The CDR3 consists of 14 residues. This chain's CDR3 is CASSPDRDGYGYTF. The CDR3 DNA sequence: TGTGCCAGCAGCCCGGACAGGGACGGCTATGGCTACACCTTC.

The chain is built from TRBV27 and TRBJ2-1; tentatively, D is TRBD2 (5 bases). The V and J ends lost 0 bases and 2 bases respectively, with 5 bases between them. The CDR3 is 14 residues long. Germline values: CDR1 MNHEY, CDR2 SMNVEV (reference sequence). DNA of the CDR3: TGTGCCAGCAGTTTATCCGGGGCCTACAATGAGCAGTTCTTC. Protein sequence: CASSLSGAYNEQFF.

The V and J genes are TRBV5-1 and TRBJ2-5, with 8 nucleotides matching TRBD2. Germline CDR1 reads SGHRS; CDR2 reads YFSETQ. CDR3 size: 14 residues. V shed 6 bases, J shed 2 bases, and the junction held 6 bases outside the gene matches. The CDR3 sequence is CASMAGGLQETQYF. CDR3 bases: TGCGCCAGCATGGCGGGGGGTTTACAAGAGACCCAGTACTTC.